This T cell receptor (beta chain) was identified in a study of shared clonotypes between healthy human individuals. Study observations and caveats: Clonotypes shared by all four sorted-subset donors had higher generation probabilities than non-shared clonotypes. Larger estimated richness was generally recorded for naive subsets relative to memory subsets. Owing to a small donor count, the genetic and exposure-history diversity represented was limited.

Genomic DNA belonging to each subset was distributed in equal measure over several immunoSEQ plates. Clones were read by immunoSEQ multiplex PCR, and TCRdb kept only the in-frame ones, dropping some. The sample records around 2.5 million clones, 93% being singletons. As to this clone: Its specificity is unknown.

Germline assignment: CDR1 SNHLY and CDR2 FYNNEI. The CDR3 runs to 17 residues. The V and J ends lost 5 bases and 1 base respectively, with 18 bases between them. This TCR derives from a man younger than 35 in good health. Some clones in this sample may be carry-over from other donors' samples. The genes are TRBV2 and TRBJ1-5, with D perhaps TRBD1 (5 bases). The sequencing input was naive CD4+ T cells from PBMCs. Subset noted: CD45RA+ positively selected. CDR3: CASSLSPWGGSNQPQHF. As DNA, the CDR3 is TGTGCCAGCAGTCTAAGCCCCTGGGGGGGGAGCAATCAGCCCCAGCATTTT. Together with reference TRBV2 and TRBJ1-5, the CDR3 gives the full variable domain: EPEVTQTPSHQVTQMGQEVILRCVPISNHLYFYWYRQILGQKVEFLVSFYNNEISEKSEIFDDQFSVERPDGSNFTLKIRSTKLEDSAMYFCASSLSPWGGSNQPQHFGDGTRLSIL.